The 27 T cell receptor beta chains below come from one sample, sequenced in a study of blood T cell repertoires in COVID-19. Profiled with immunoSEQ multiplex PCR; TCRdb holds only in-frame clones, not every one. The table records more than 200,000 clones, about 86% of them present only once. Material for sequencing was peripheral blood. The origin of the receptors is a man aged 45 to 65 with active or convalescent COVID-19.

This clone was detected only a few times. The rearrangement joins TRBV5-4 to TRBJ2-1; 11 bases are a match to TRBD2. V shed 5 bases, J shed 3 bases, and the junction held 4 bases outside the gene matches. The CDR3 runs 15 residues. Per germline, CDR1 SGHNT and CDR2 YYREEE (reference sequence). CDR3 bases: TGTGCCAGCAGTTTCGGGACTAGCGGCTACAATGAGCAGTTCTTC. This encodes CASSFGTSGYNEQFF.

J is TRBJ1-1 and V is TRBV5-1, with D unclear. This CDR3 is 14 amino acids long. The V gene lost 1 base and the J gene lost 4 bases, with 11 bases spanning the gap. The germline V gene has CDR1 SGHRS and CDR2 YFSETQ. The CDR3 region is CASSLTRRATEAFF. CDR3 DNA: TGCGCCAGCAGCTTGACCAGGAGGGCCACTGAAGCTTTCTTT.

The V call is TRBV7-3, the J call TRBJ1-5, with D uncertain. This CDR3 comprises 13 residues. Germline V gives CDR1 SGHTA, CDR2 FQGTGA. V lost 4 bases and J lost 4, with 8 bases in between. The CDR3 DNA reads TGTGCCAGCAGCTCCAGAGGGAATCAGCCCCAGCATTTT. It specifies CASSSRGNQPQHF.

The chain links TRBV5-1 to TRBJ1-1; 11 bases are shared with TRBD1. Trimming cost V 3 bases and J 5 bases; bases outside gene matches: 3. CDR3 length: 14 residues. In germline, CDR1 is SGHRS, CDR2 YFSETQ. The CDR3 nucleotides read TGCGCCAGCAGCTCGGACAGGGGGCCAACTGAAGCTTTCTTT. It specifies CASSSDRGPTEAFF.

Here the CDR3 reads CASSLVGLNTGELFF. The CDR3, as DNA: TGTGCCAGCAGTTTAGTGGGCTTGAACACCGGGGAGCTGTTTTTT. V gene TRBV27 combines with J gene TRBJ2-2; D unclear. V was cut by 2 bases and J by 1 base, with 8 bases left in between. The CDR3 has 15 residues. The V gene's germline CDR1 is MNHEY and CDR2 SMNVEV (reference sequence).

V is TRBV5-1 and J is TRBJ2-2, with D possibly matching TRBD2 (7 bases). CDR1 is SGHRS and CDR2 is YFSETQ in the germline V gene. The V end was cut by 0 bases, the J end by 6 bases, with 15 bases between. This CDR3 contains 16 residues. This chain's CDR3 is CASSLEYGGGSGELFF. CDR3 bases: TGCGCCAGCAGCTTGGAGTACGGCGGGGGCTCCGGGGAGCTGTTTTTT.

The chain combines TRBV6-2 or TRBV6-3 with TRBJ1-1, with D perhaps TRBD1 (6 bases). CDR3 length: 15 amino acids. Trimming removed 5 bases at V and 4 bases at J, with 17 bases between. CDR1 is MNHEY, CDR2 SVGEGT, per germline. CDR3 in amino acids: CASSKRNQGTTEAFF. The DNA for the CDR3 is TGTGCCAGCAGTAAGCGGAATCAGGGGACCACTGAAGCTTTCTTT.

The chain recombines TRBV6-6 with TRBJ2-7, with a weak D call TRBD1 (6 bases). V lost 6 bases, J lost 4 bases, and 16 bases lay in between. The CDR3 has 14 amino acids. Germline V gene lookup returns CDR1 MNHNY and CDR2 SVGAGI (reference sequence). CDR3 sequence: CASSLGGREYEQYF. CDR3 in DNA: TGTGCCAGCAGCCTTGGGGGCAGGGAGTACGAGCAGTACTTC.

The gene calls are TRBV6-1 and TRBJ2-1, with 9 bases identical to TRBD1. The CDR3 contains 14 residues. After removal of 2 bases from V and 9 bases from J, the junction contained 5 bases not matched to a gene. Germline V CDR1 and CDR2: MNHNS, SASEGT. CDR3 in amino acids: CASSERGTGSEQFF. DNA for the CDR3: TGTGCCAGCAGTGAAAGGGGGACAGGGAGTGAGCAGTTCTTC.

This clone showed up just once. V gene TRBV6-1 combines with J gene TRBJ1-2, with a tentative D call TRBD1 (6 bases). V was shortened by 1 base and J by 4 bases, with 10 bases between the two germline ends. Germline-derived CDR1 and CDR2 are MNHNS and SASEGT. The CDR3 has 14 residues. The CDR3 DNA is TGTGCCAGCAGTGAAGGTAGCAGGGGCTATGGCTACACCTTC. It translates to CASSEGSRGYGYTF.

The chain carries TRBV11-2 and TRBJ1-1; D uncertain. Germline CDR1 is SGHAT and CDR2 is FQNNGV. Trimming took off 5 bases at V and 1 base at J, with 8 bases between the two ends. The CDR3 has 13 amino acids. Written as DNA, the CDR3 is TGTGCCAGCAGCCGTTCCCCGAACACTGAAGCTTTCTTT. Amino acid sequence: CASSRSPNTEAFF.

J is TRBJ2-2 and V is TRBV19; D gene unclear. V shed 1 base and J shed 6 bases, with 9 bases lying between them. This CDR3 comprises 14 residues. Germline CDR1 and CDR2: LNHDA and SQIVND (reference sequence). The CDR3 bases are TGTGCCAGTAGTATAGCTCCGGCGGCCGGGGAGCTGTTTTTT. Residues: CASSIAPAAGELFF. The entire variable domain, with the rest obtained from reference TRBV19 and TRBJ2-2, is as follows: DGGITQSPKYLFRKEGQNVTLSCEQNLNHDAMYWYRQDPGQGLRLIYYSQIVNDFQKGDIAEGYSVSREKKESFPLTVTSAQKNPTAFYLCASSIAPAAGELFFGEGSRLTVL.

The chain uses TRBV29-1 and TRBJ2-7; 9 positions agree with TRBD1. From germline, CDR1 is SQVTM and CDR2 ANQGSEA. The V segment lost 8 bases and the J segment 5 bases; nucleotides outside the gene matches: 13. This CDR3 is built from 14 residues. The CDR3, as DNA: TGCAGCACACTCGGGGGGACAGGGCTCCACGAGCAGTACTTC. Amino acid sequence: CSTLGGTGLHEQYF.

V gene TRBV5-1 combines with J gene TRBJ1-1; tentative D call: TRBD1 (6 bases). Trimming left V 6 bases short and J 1 base short, with 22 bases between. From germline, CDR1 is SGHRS and CDR2 YFSETQ. This CDR3 region has 17 residues. CDR3 in amino acids: CASTPGGGGRGNTEAFF. The CDR3 DNA follows: TGCGCCAGCACTCCGGGAGGAGGGGGGCGCGGGAACACTGAAGCTTTCTTT. Supplemented by reference TRBV5-1 and TRBJ1-1, the full variable domain reads KAGVTQTPRYLIKTRGQQVTLSCSPISGHRSVSWYQQTPGQGLQFLFEYFSETQRNKGNFPGRFSGRQFSNSRSEMNVSTLELGDSALYLCASTPGGGGRGNTEAFFGQGTRLTVV.

This sequence joins TRBV7-7 and TRBJ2-1, with D perhaps TRBD2 (6 bases). Trimming stripped 5 bases from V and 7 bases from J, with 15 bases between. The CDR3 has 14 amino acids. CDR1 and CDR2 (germline): SSHAT, FNYEAQ (reference sequence). The CDR3 sequence is CASSQLAGGNEQFF. In DNA, the CDR3 is TGTGCCAGCAGCCAACTAGCTGGGGGGAATGAGCAGTTCTTC. The variable domain in full, completed from reference TRBV7-7 and TRBJ2-1, reads GAGVSQSPRYKVTKRGQDVTLRCDPISSHATLYWYQQALGQGPEFLTYFNYEAQPDKSGLPSDRFSAERPEGSISTLTIQRTEQRDSAMYRCASSQLAGGNEQFFGPGTRLTVL.

This rearrangement joins TRBV29-1 to TRBJ1-1; 8 positions match TRBD1. Germline assignment: CDR1 SQVTM and CDR2 ANQGSEA. Trimming removed 6 bases from V and 6 bases from J; junction bases left unmatched: 3. The CDR3 is 11 amino acids. CDR3 nucleotides: TGCAGCGTGGGGGGACAGGCTGAAGCTTTCTTT. Protein: CSVGGQAEAFF.

This clone was found a few times. V is TRBV5-1 and J is TRBJ2-7; D perhaps matches TRBD1 (5 bases). This CDR3 spans 12 amino acids. V shed 2 bases and J shed 5 bases, with 8 bases lying between them. The germline gives CDR1 SGHRS, CDR2 YFSETQ. CDR3 protein: CASSFTGNEQYF. CDR3 coding DNA: TGCGCCAGCAGCTTTACAGGTAACGAGCAGTACTTC.

A few counts support this clone. The genes are TRBV20-1 and TRBJ1-5, with 12 positions matching TRBD1. V shed 3 bases and J 4 bases; nucleotides not matched to a gene: 19. This CDR3 comprises 20 residues. CDR1 is DFQATT, CDR2 SNEGSKA, per germline (reference sequence). The CDR3 loop reads CSASIGLGTGGLLWNQPQHF. The CDR3 nucleotides are TGCAGTGCTAGTATCGGGCTCGGGACAGGGGGCTTGTTATGGAATCAGCCCCAGCATTTT.

The chain uses TRBV11-2 and TRBJ1-1, with D tentatively TRBD1 (5 bases). Germline loops: CDR1 SGHAT, CDR2 FQNNGV. The CDR3 is 18 amino acids. The germline V and J ends were trimmed by 0 bases and 0 bases, with 17 bases remaining between them. This CDR3 is CASSLDIRRGSVNTEAFF. The CDR3 region has the DNA TGTGCCAGCAGCTTAGATATAAGGAGGGGCTCGGTGAACACTGAAGCTTTCTTT.

CDR3 sequence: CASSGRDNYNEQFF. As DNA, the CDR3 is TGTGCCAGCAGCGGCCGGGACAACTACAATGAGCAGTTCTTC. The chain joins TRBV9 to TRBJ2-1; maybe TRBD1 (6 bases). The CDR3 is made up of 14 amino acids. Per the germline V gene, CDR1 is SGDLS and CDR2 is YYNGEE. The V and J ends lost 3 bases and 3 bases respectively, with 10 bases between them. Full variable domain (remainder filled in from reference TRBV9 and TRBJ2-1): DSGVTQTPKHLITATGQRVTLRCSPRSGDLSVYWYQQSLDQGLQFLIQYYNGEERAKGNILERFSAQQFPDLHSELNLSSLELGDSALYFCASSGRDNYNEQFFGPGTRLTVL.

CDR3 nucleotides: TGTGCCAGCAGTCGGGGGACTGGTGAGGGCTATGGCTACACCTTC. Translated, it gives CASSRGTGEGYGYTF. The chain combines TRBV6-5 with TRBJ1-2; TRBD1 might be the D (5 bases). From germline, CDR1 is MNHEY and CDR2 SVGAGI. V lost 5 bases and J 4 bases, leaving 17 bases between the germline ends. This CDR3 is built from 15 residues.

This clone came up a few times. The rearrangement links TRBV6-6 to TRBJ2-1; D possibly corresponds to TRBD2 (5 bases). V lost 8 bases to trimming and J lost 0 bases, with 11 bases between them. The CDR3 loop spans 14 amino acids. CDR1 and CDR2 from the germline V gene are MNHNY and SVGAGI (reference sequence). The DNA of the CDR3 is TGTGCCAGCCAGGAGGCAAGCTCCTACAATGAGCAGTTCTTC. It codes for CASQEASSYNEQFF.

The chain joins TRBV29-1 to TRBJ1-5; 9 bases are shared with TRBD1. Germline lookup yields CDR1 SQVTM and CDR2 ANQGSEA. Losses at the gene ends were 6 bases for V and 2 bases for J; bases not matched to a gene: 5. The CDR3 spans 14 residues. The CDR3 DNA sequence: TGCAGCGTGGCGGGACAGGGAGGCAATCAGCCCCAGCATTTT. It codes for CSVAGQGGNQPQHF.

This chain connects TRBV14 to TRBJ2-2; D is uncertain. CDR1 is SGHDN, CDR2 FVKESK, per germline. V was cut by 4 bases and J by 7 bases, with 10 bases left in between. CDR3 size: 13 residues. In DNA, the CDR3 is TGTGCCAGCAGCCGACTTCGTATCGGGGAGCTGTTTTTT. Translation gives CASSRLRIGELFF.

This clone was counted between two and nine times. The chain carries TRBV30 and TRBJ1-1; a possible D gene is TRBD1 (6 bases). Trimming took off 0 bases at V and 3 bases at J, with 14 bases between the two ends. This CDR3 comprises 15 residues. The V gene's germline CDR1 is GTSNPN and CDR2 SVGIG (reference sequence). The CDR3 sequence is CAWSVRGGWDTEAFF. CDR3 sequence (DNA): TGTGCCTGGAGTGTAAGGGGGGGCTGGGACACTGAAGCTTTCTTT. Filled out from reference TRBV30 and TRBJ1-1, the complete variable domain reads SQTIHQWPATLVQPVGSPLSLECTVEGTSNPNLYWYRQAAGRGLQLLFYSVGIGQISSEVPQNLSASRPQDRQFILSSKKLLLSDSGFYLCAWSVRGGWDTEAFFGQGTRLTVV.

J is TRBJ2-2 and V is TRBV19; tentatively, D is TRBD1 (6 bases). Germline V CDR1 and CDR2: LNHDA, SQIVND (reference sequence). Deletions cut 7 bases from V and 1 base from J, with 19 bases between. The CDR3 has 17 amino acids. CDR3: CASITGNGRGNTGELFF. The CDR3 DNA follows: TGTGCCAGTATAACAGGCAATGGCAGGGGGAACACCGGGGAGCTGTTTTTT.

This chain connects TRBV5-1 to TRBJ2-3, with D perhaps matching TRBD2 (6 bases). This CDR3 spans 13 amino acids. Per the germline V gene, CDR1 is SGHRS and CDR2 is YFSETQ. With 4 bases removed from V and 6 bases from J, the gap between germline ends came to 12 bases. CDR3 coding DNA: TGCGCCAGCAGCGGGGGGAACGAGGATACGCAGTATTTT. Translated, it gives CASSGGNEDTQYF.